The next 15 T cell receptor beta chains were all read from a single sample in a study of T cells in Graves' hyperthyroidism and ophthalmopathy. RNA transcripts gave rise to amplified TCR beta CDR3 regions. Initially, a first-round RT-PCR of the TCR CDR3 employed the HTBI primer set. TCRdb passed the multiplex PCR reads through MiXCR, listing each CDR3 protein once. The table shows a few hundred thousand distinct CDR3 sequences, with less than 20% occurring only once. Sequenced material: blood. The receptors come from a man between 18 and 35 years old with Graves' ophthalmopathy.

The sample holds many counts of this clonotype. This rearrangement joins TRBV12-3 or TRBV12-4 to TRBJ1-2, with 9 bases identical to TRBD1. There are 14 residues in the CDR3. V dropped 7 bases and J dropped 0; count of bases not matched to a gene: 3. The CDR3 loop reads CASTRQGANYGYTF. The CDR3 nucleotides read TGTGCCAGCACCCGACAGGGGGCTAACTATGGCTACACCTTC.

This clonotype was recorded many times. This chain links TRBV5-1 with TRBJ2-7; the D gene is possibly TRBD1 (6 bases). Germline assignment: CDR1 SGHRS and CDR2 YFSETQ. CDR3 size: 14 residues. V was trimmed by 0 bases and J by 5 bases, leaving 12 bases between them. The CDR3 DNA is TGCGCCAGCAGCTTGGCCGGACAGCCAGACGAGCAGTACTTC. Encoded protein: CASSLAGQPDEQYF.

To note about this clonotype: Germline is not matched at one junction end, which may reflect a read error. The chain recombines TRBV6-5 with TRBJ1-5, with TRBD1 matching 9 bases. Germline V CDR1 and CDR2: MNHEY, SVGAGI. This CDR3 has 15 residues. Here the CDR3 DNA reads TGTACCAGCAGTTATACCACAGGGGGCGATCAGCCCCAGCATTTT. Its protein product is CTSSYTTGGDQPQHF.

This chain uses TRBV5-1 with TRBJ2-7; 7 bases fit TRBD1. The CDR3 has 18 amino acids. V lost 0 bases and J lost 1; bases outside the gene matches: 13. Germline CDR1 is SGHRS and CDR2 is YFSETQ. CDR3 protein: CASSLAFSVQGRSYEQYF. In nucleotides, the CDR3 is TGCGCCAGCAGCTTGGCCTTCTCCGTACAGGGGAGATCCTACGAGCAGTACTTC.

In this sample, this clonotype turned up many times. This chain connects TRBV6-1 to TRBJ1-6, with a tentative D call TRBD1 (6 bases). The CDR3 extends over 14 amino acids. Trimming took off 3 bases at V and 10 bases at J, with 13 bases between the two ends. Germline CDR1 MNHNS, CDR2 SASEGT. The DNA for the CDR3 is TGTGCCAGCAGTGACCACAGGGTTCGGTCACCCCTCCACTTT. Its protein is CASSDHRVRSPLHF.

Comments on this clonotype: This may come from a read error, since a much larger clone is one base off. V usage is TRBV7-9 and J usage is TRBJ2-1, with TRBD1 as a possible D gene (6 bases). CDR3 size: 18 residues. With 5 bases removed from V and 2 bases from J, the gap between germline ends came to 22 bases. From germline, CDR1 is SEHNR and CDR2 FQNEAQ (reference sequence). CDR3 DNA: TGTGCCAGCAGCCCTGGATTCGGGACAAGGGACACCTACAATGAGCAGTTCTTC. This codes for CASSPGFGTRDTYNEQFF.

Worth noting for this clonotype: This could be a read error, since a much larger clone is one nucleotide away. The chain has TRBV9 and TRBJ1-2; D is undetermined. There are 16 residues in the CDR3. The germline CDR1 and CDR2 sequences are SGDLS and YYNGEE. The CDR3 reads CASNVGVKPPNYGYTF. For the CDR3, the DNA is TGTGCCAGCAACGTAGGAGTCAAGCCGCCTAACTATGGCTACACCTTC.

CDR3 bases: TGTGCCAGTAGTCGGGACGGAACTAATCAGCCCCAGCATTTT. Amino acids: CASSRDGTNQPQHF. This chain links TRBV19 with TRBJ1-5, with TRBD1 as a possible D gene (5 bases). Trimming pared 5 bases from V and 4 bases from J, leaving 12 bases between. Germline values: CDR1 LNHDA, CDR2 SQIVND (reference sequence). The CDR3 totals 14 residues.

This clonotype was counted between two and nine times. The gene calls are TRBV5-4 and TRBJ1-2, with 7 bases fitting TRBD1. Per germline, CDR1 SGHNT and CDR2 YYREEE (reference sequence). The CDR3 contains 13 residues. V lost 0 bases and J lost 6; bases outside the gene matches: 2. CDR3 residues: CASSLGDRDGYTF. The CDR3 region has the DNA TGTGCCAGCAGCTTGGGCGACAGGGATGGCTACACCTTC.

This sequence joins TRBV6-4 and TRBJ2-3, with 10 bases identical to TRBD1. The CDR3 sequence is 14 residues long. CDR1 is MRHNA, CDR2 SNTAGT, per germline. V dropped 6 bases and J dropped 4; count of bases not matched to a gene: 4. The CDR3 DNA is TGTGCCAGCAGAGGACAGGGGGAAGCAGATACGCAGTATTTT. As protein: CASRGQGEADTQYF.

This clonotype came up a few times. The CDR3 coding sequence is TGTGCCAGCAGCTTTCAGCCGACCCCATACAATGAGCAGTTCTTC. Translated, it gives CASSFQPTPYNEQFF. V gene TRBV7-3 combines with J gene TRBJ2-1; D is unresolved. Germline assignment: CDR1 SGHTA and CDR2 FQGTGA. This CDR3 has 15 amino acids. With 3 bases removed from V and 4 bases from J, the gap between germline ends came to 13 bases.

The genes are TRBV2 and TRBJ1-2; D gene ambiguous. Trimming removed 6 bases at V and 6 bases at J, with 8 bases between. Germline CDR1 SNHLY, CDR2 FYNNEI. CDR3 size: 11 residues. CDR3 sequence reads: CASSAPDGYTF. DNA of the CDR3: TGTGCCAGCAGCGCCCCGGATGGCTACACCTTC.

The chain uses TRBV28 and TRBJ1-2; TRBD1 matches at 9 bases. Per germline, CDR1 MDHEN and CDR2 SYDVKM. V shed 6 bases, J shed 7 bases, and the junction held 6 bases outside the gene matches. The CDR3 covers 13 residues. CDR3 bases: TGTGCCAGCAGACGACAGACAGGGGGTGGCTACACCTTC. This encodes CASRRQTGGGYTF.

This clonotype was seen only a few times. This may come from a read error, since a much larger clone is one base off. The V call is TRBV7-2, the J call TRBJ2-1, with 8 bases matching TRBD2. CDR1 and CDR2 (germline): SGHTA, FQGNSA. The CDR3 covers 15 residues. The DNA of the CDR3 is TGTGCCAGCAGCTTAGAAGCGGGGGCCTACAATGAGCAGCTCTTC. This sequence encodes CASSLEAGAYNEQLF.

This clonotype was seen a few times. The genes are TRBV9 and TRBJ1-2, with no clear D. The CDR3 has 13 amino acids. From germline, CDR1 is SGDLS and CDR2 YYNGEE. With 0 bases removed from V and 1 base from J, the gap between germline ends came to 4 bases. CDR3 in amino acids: CASSVDYNYGYTF. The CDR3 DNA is TGTGCCAGCAGCGTAGACTATAACTATGGCTACACCTTC.